Listed below are T cell receptor beta chains from one sample, sequenced in a study of regulatory T cells in long-lasting Graves disease. MiXCR, applied by TCRdb to the multiplex PCR reads, yields one record per CDR3 protein. The data contain 200,000 to 250,000 distinct CDR3 sequences, around 17% of them seen just once; the ten biggest clones take up about 20%. The source was peripheral blood mononuclear cells (PBMCs), collected at new diagnosis, from a patient treated with antithyroid drugs. The receptors were sampled from a female donor with Graves disease. Both conserved end residues are part of each CDR3. Fields, in order: V gene, clone size, J gene, D gene, CDR3 protein, CDR3 DNA. The D gene is left open where the match is weak. A row's size may be missing; if present it is once, few, many or a size class.

>TRBV10-2|many|TRBJ1-5|TRBD1
CASMGTGGNQPQHF
TGCGCCAGCATGGGGACAGGGGGCAATCAGCCCCAGCATTTT
>TRBV19|many|TRBJ2-4|.
CASSIYGLGVNIQYF
TGTGCCAGTAGTATTTACGGGTTGGGGGTAAACATTCAGTACTTC
>TRBV2|many|TRBJ1-6|.
CASSLVRRGLSSYNSPLHF
TGTGCCAGCAGCTTAGTTCGGCGGGGGCTAAGCTCCTATAATTCACCCCTCCACTTT
>TRBV4-3|many|TRBJ1-4|.
CASSLLRGSNEKLFF
TGCGCCAGCAGTTTATTGCGGGGCTCTAATGAAAAACTGTTTTTT
>TRBV5-6|many|TRBJ2-4|.
CASSFTGDIQYF
TGTGCCAGCAGCTTTACGGGGGACATTCAGTACTTC
>TRBV5-1|many|TRBJ2-2|.
CASRFGGNTGELFF
TGCGCCAGCAGGTTCGGGGGGAACACCGGGGAGCTGTTTTTT
>TRBV5-8|.|TRBJ2-5|TRBD1
CASSLAGTGGLETQYF
TGTGCCAGCAGCTTGGCCGGGACAGGGGGCCTCGAGACCCAGTACTTC
>TRBV3-1|many|TRBJ1-2|TRBD1
CASSQLGQGDGYTF
TGTGCCAGCAGCCAGCTTGGACAGGGCGATGGCTACACCTTC
>TRBV11-3|many|TRBJ2-7|TRBD2
CASTSGRGIYEQYF
TGTGCCAGCACTAGCGGGAGGGGGATCTACGAGCAGTACTTC
>TRBV19|many|TRBJ1-5|.
CASSMMNQPQHF
TGTGCCAGTAGTATGATGAATCAGCCCCAGCATTTT
>TRBV5-1|many|TRBJ2-1|TRBD2
CASSFSGSWQFF
TGCGCCAGCAGCTTCAGCGGGAGCTGGCAGTTCTTC
>TRBV14|many|TRBJ2-3|.
CASRKNFGTDTQYF
TGTGCCAGTCGCAAGAATTTCGGGACAGATACGCAGTATTTT
>TRBV11-2|many|TRBJ2-2|.
CASSLGAGNGELFF
TGTGCCAGCAGCTTAGGCGCAGGGAACGGGGAGCTGTTTTTT
>TRBV12-3/TRBV12-4|.|TRBJ2-5|.
CASSAPGQETQYF
TGTGCCAGCAGTGCCCCAGGGCAAGAGACCCAGTACTTC
>TRBV11-3|many|TRBJ2-7|TRBD1
CASSKAGTGGFYEQYF
TGTGCCAGCAGCAAGGCCGGGACAGGGGGCTTCTACGAGCAGTACTTC
>TRBV20-1|many|TRBJ2-1|TRBD2
CSASSGTSGRAEQFF
TGCAGTGCTAGTTCCGGGACTAGCGGGAGGGCTGAGCAGTTCTTC
>TRBV28|.|TRBJ2-1|.
CASRPTGPTKPQFF
TGTGCCAGCAGACCAACGGGGCCGACAAAGCCGCAGTTCTTC
>TRBV27|.|TRBJ2-3|.
CASSSLGRGTDTQYF
TGTGCCAGCAGTTCCTTAGGGCGGGGTACAGATACGCAGTATTTT
>TRBV2|many|TRBJ1-6|TRBD1
CASKYQGADGSPLHF
TGTGCCAGCAAATACCAGGGGGCGGATGGTTCACCCCTCCACTTT
>TRBV2|many|TRBJ2-5|.
CASSEYWTSRGAQYF
TGTGCCAGCAGTGAATACTGGACGTCGCGTGGGGCCCAGTACTTC
>TRBV7-8|many|TRBJ2-7|.
CASSKGVGYEQYF
TGTGCCAGCAGCAAAGGGGTTGGGTACGAGCAGTACTTC
>TRBV20-1|few|TRBJ2-7|TRBD1
CSAVRTGYEQYF
TGCAGTGCGGTCCGGACAGGTTACGAGCAGTACTTC
>TRBV20-1|few|TRBJ2-5|.
CSAKGGNQETQYF
TGCAGTGCTAAAGGGGGGAACCAAGAGACCCAGTACTTC
>TRBV7-6|many|TRBJ1-1|.
CASSLFDGNTEAFF
TGTGCCAGCAGCTTATTCGACGGGAACACTGAAGCTTTCTTT
>TRBV5-6|many|TRBJ1-3|.
CASSPTGTGNTIYF
TGTGCCAGCAGCCCTACAGGGACTGGAAACACCATATATTTT
>TRBV6-2/TRBV6-3|many|TRBJ2-3|.
CASSAQIAGDTQYF
TGTGCCAGCAGCGCCCAGATAGCAGGCGATACGCAGTATTTT
>TRBV12-5|many|TRBJ1-1|.
CASGLEGSNTEAFF
TGTGCTAGTGGTTTGGAGGGTTCGAACACTGAAGCTTTCTTT
>TRBV28|many|TRBJ1-4|.
CASSLNDGEKLFF
TGTGCCAGCAGTTTAAATGACGGCGAAAAACTGTTTTTT
>TRBV20-1|.|TRBJ2-1|TRBD2
CSARSGYNEQFF
TGCAGTGCTCGTAGCGGGTACAATGAGCAGTTCTTC
>TRBV25-1|many|TRBJ1-1|.
CASSGYKVGGRSNTEAFF
TGTGCCAGCAGTGGATATAAGGTAGGGGGTAGGTCGAACACTGAAGCTTTCTTT
>TRBV7-9|many|TRBJ1-3|.
CASSLVIDTIYF
TGTGCCAGCAGCTTAGTTATTGACACCATATATTTT
>TRBV19|.|TRBJ2-6|TRBD2
CASLSGNLAVLTF
TGTGCCAGCCTTAGCGGGAACTTGGCCGTCCTGACTTTC
>TRBV6-2/TRBV6-3|many|TRBJ1-4|.
CASRPAGGITNEKLFF
TGTGCCAGCCGACCGGCGGGGGGGATAACTAATGAAAAACTGTTTTTT
>TRBV20-1|many|TRBJ2-3|TRBD1
CSAPDRDRGSDTQYF
TGCAGTGCTCCAGACCGGGACAGGGGATCAGATACGCAGTATTTT
>TRBV14|many|TRBJ1-6|.
CASSQGTANSPLHF
TGTGCCAGCAGCCAAGGGACAGCTAATTCACCCCTCCACTTT
>TRBV14|many|TRBJ2-1|.
CASSSAGEQFF
TGTGCCAGCAGCTCCGCTGGGGAGCAGTTCTTC
>TRBV9|many|TRBJ2-1|.
CASSVRGDYNEQFF
TGTGCCAGCAGCGTAAGGGGGGACTACAATGAGCAGTTCTTC
>TRBV19|once|TRBJ2-2|TRBD1
CASSIRDRAGKGTGELFF
TGTGCCAGTAGTATACGGGACAGGGCGGGGAAGGGGACCGGGGAGCTGTTTTTT
>TRBV6-5|many|TRBJ2-5|.
CASSFTGSRGQETQYF
TGTGCCAGCAGTTTTACAGGGTCCCGAGGGCAAGAGACCCAGTACTTC
>TRBV28|many|TRBJ1-1|.
CASTIGREGEAFF
TGTGCCAGCACTATAGGGCGGGAAGGTGAAGCTTTCTTT
>TRBV7-9|many|TRBJ1-1|.
CASSPEGVHTEAFF
TGTGCCAGCAGCCCAGAGGGTGTCCACACTGAAGCTTTCTTT
>TRBV6-2/TRBV6-3|many|TRBJ1-1|.
CASSSRENTEAFF
TGTGCCAGCAGTTCGCGGGAGAACACTGAAGCTTTCTTT
>TRBV10-1|few|TRBJ2-1|.
CASSLTGGPANEQFF
TGCGCCAGCAGCCTAACAGGAGGGCCGGCAAATGAGCAGTTCTTC
>TRBV11-2|many|TRBJ2-3|.
CASSLYSLTQYF
TGTGCCAGCAGCCTATACTCCCTTACGCAGTATTTT
>TRBV12-3/TRBV12-4|many|TRBJ1-4|.
CASSFPHHEKLFF
TGTGCCAGCAGTTTTCCCCATCATGAAAAACTGTTTTTT
>TRBV20-1|many|TRBJ1-5|.
CSARVGAQNQPQHF
TGCAGTGCTAGAGTCGGGGCCCAGAATCAGCCCCAGCATTTT
>TRBV29-1|many|TRBJ2-1|.
CSVEAPGYNEQFF
TGCAGCGTTGAGGCGCCAGGGTACAATGAGCAGTTCTTC
>TRBV18|many|TRBJ2-1|TRBD2
CASSPLAGGGGEQFF
TGTGCCAGCTCACCACTAGCGGGAGGTGGGGGTGAGCAGTTCTTC
>TRBV10-2|.|TRBJ2-2|.
CASSDLVWLNTGELFF
TGCGCCAGCAGTGACTTGGTGTGGTTGAACACCGGGGAGCTGTTTTTT
>TRBV27|.|TRBJ1-6|.
CASSRGRGWNNSPLHF
TGTGCCAGCAGCAGAGGTAGGGGGTGGAATAATTCACCCCTCCACTTT
>TRBV24-1|.|TRBJ2-1|.
CATSDSSESSYNEQFF
TGTGCCACCAGTGATTCCAGTGAGAGCTCCTACAATGAGCAGTTCTTC
>TRBV7-6|few|TRBJ2-1|.
CASSTRGSGSNEQFF
TGTGCCAGCAGCACCCGGGGGTCTGGGAGCAATGAGCAGTTCTTC
>TRBV10-3|many|TRBJ2-7|TRBD2
CAISEVPSGRRYEQYF
TGTGCCATCAGTGAGGTTCCTAGCGGGAGGAGGTACGAGCAGTACTTC
>TRBV29-1|.|TRBJ1-3|.
CSALGPVWGTIYF
TGCAGCGCTCTGGGCCCGGTTTGGGGAACCATATATTTT
>TRBV7-8|many|TRBJ1-2|.
CASSLADTFNYGYTF
TGTGCCAGCAGCTTAGCGGACACATTTAACTATGGCTACACCTTC
>TRBV9|many|TRBJ2-5|.
CASSARTGETQYF
TGTGCCAGCAGCGCCCGGACTGGGGAGACCCAGTACTTC
>TRBV11-2|many|TRBJ2-1|.
CASSLDRARTQFF
TGTGCCAGCAGCTTAGATCGGGCCCGGACCCAGTTCTTC